The sequence of this TCR beta chain was determined in a study of identical twins. TCRdb re-called the 5' RACE reads through MiXCR, storing one row per CDR3 protein. The sample lists under 500,000 distinct CDR3 sequences, about 13% seen once, with approximately 0.98% in the top ten. As for this clonotype: Its cognate antigen is unknown.

Study-level points and caveats: For zero-insertion analyses, partial confounding could come from invariant MAIT and iNKT cells. Out-of-frame TCR alpha sharing in monozygotic twins exceeded recombination model predictions.

The germline V gene encodes CDR1 PRHDT and CDR2 FYEKMQ (reference sequence). The CDR3 length is 13 residues. The ends were cut back, 3 bases at V and 4 bases at J, with 10 bases in the middle. In every case, the donor was a healthy Caucasian. The same sample was also used in a study of yellow fever vaccine responses in identical twins.

V is TRBV13 and J is TRBJ2-7; D unclear. The receptor was derived from a woman aged 18-29 years in good health. Material: CD4+ T cells sorted from blood. The CDR3 nucleotides read TGTGCCAGCAGCTTCGTCACAGATTACGAGCAGTACTTC. This translates into CASSFVTDYEQYF.